This T cell receptor (beta chain) was retrieved from a study of blood T cell repertoires in COVID-19. Across the study: The samples span acute and convalescent COVID-19 from the United States, Italy and Spain.

CDR1 is SGHRS, CDR2 YFSETQ, per germline. The CDR3 is made up of 15 amino acids. The V end lost 3 bases, the J end lost 3 bases, and 15 bases lay between the germline ends. Profiled with immunoSEQ multiplex PCR; TCRdb holds only in-frame clones, not every one. This sample has more than 300,000 clones, with roughly nine tenths found just once. The study drew participants aged 18 to 89 years from some 25 US areas. Clinical history as reported by participants underpinned cohort assignment. It was within 2 weeks before study entry that exposed participants met a COVID-19 case. This TCR derives from a woman between 25 and 40 years old who had been exposed to COVID-19. Sequencing was performed on PBMCs or T cells enriched from blood (not recorded which). This rearrangement joins TRBV5-1 to TRBJ1-1; no firm D call. The CDR3 region has the DNA TGCGCCAGCAGCTCTTCGGCGGGGAGTCACACTGAAGCTTTCTTT. Encoded protein: CASSSSAGSHTEAFF.